Below, 29 T cell receptor beta chains from the same sample are listed, as sequenced in a study of OX40 agonist ivuxolimab in advanced cancers. Data came from immunoSEQ multiplex PCR; TCRdb stores just in-frame clones and leaves some out. In the table there are about 93,000 clones, approximately 94% of which are singletons. The specimen comprised CD4+ or CD8+ T cells sorted from blood, sampled in a trial of the OX40 agonist ivuxolimab. The receptor set was obtained from an adult with an advanced solid tumor such as melanoma, head and neck, liver or kidney cancer.

This clone is a singleton in its sample. V usage is TRBV5-1 and J usage is TRBJ2-3; D not resolved. The V end was cut by 4 bases, the J end by 2 bases, with 5 bases between. Looked up from germline, CDR1 is SGHRS and CDR2 is YFSETQ. The CDR3 loop spans 12 amino acids. In nucleotides, the CDR3 is TGCGCCAGCAGCCCAGACACAGATACGCAGTATTTT. It yields the protein CASSPDTDTQYF.

As regards this clone: The sample carries other DNA sequences with the same CDR3. This CDR3 reads CASSLVGTTEAFF. CDR3 DNA: TGTGCCAGCAGTTTAGTGGGTACGACTGAAGCTTTCTTT. The chain is built from TRBV27 and TRBJ1-1; no firm D call. Per germline, CDR1 MNHEY and CDR2 SMNVEV (reference sequence). The CDR3 covers 13 residues. The V gene lost 2 bases and the J gene lost 5 bases, with 9 bases spanning the gap.

Comments on this clone: At one end, the junction sequence differs from germline, possibly due to a read error. The chain is built from TRBV10-3 and TRBJ2-3; D is unclear. This CDR3 is 15 amino acids long. Germline CDR1 reads ENHRY; CDR2 reads SYGVKD. The CDR3 DNA reads as TGTGCCATCGGTGAAGACGCCGCTAGCACAGATACGCAGTATTTT. Residues: CAIGEDAASTDTQYF.

The chain uses TRBV5-1 and TRBJ2-7, with 8 nucleotides matching TRBD1. This CDR3 region has 16 residues. Germline lookup yields CDR1 SGHRS and CDR2 YFSETQ. Losses at the gene ends were 0 bases for V and 3 bases for J; bases not matched to a gene: 8. CDR3 region: CASSLGSGQGYYEQYF. In DNA form, the CDR3 reads TGCGCCAGCAGCTTGGGGTCCGGACAGGGCTACTACGAGCAGTACTTC.

The rearrangement uses TRBV7-8 and TRBJ2-7; D gene uncertain. The CDR3 spans 12 residues. Germline V gene sequence: CDR1 SGHVS, CDR2 FQNEAQ. The ends were cut back, 5 bases at V and 2 bases at J, with 7 bases in the middle. DNA of the CDR3: TGTGCCAGCAGCCCAAGAACCTACGAGCAGTACTTC. Amino acid sequence: CASSPRTYEQYF.

The chain uses TRBV11-2 and TRBJ1-2, with D uncertain. The CDR3 length is 18 residues. Germline V lookup: CDR1 SGHAT, CDR2 FQNNGV. The germline V and J ends were trimmed by 4 bases and 6 bases, with 27 bases remaining between them. CDR3 in amino acids: CASSWWAPMATAEHGYTF. The CDR3 DNA sequence: TGTGCCAGCAGCTGGTGGGCTCCCATGGCCACTGCAGAGCATGGCTACACCTTC. Together with reference TRBV11-2 and TRBJ1-2, the CDR3 gives the full variable domain: EAGVAQSPRYKIIEKRQSVAFWCNPISGHATLYWYQQILGQGPKLLIQFQNNGVVDDSQLPKDRFSAERLKGVDSTLKIQPAKLEDSAVYLCASSWWAPMATAEHGYTFGSGTRLTVV.

The V call is TRBV11-2, the J call TRBJ2-7; D tentatively fits TRBD1 or TRBD2 (6 bases each). The CDR3 consists of 15 residues. Trimming removed 5 bases from V and 3 bases from J, with 17 bases in between. Germline values: CDR1 SGHAT, CDR2 FQNNGV. CDR3 DNA: TGTGCCAGCAGCCCCCCGGGGGCGCGATACTACGAGCAGTACTTC. Protein product: CASSPPGARYYEQYF. Looking up the rest from reference TRBV11-2 and TRBJ2-7 gives the full variable domain: EAGVAQSPRYKIIEKRQSVAFWCNPISGHATLYWYQQILGQGPKLLIQFQNNGVVDDSQLPKDRFSAERLKGVDSTLKIQPAKLEDSAVYLCASSPPGARYYEQYFGPGTRLTVT.

V gene TRBV13 combines with J gene TRBJ1-1; TRBD1 matches 7 bases. The CDR3 loop spans 14 amino acids. The germline CDR1 and CDR2 sequences are PRHDT and FYEKMQ (reference sequence). Trimming cost V 1 base and J 7 bases; bases outside gene matches: 6. The CDR3 loop is CASSLEGGEVEAFF. The CDR3 nucleotides are TGTGCCAGCAGCTTAGAAGGGGGCGAGGTTGAAGCTTTCTTT.

This rearrangement joins TRBV7-2 to TRBJ1-2, with D tentatively TRBD1 (6 bases). The CDR3 covers 14 residues. The V end lost 5 bases, the J end lost 4 bases, and 14 bases lay between the germline ends. Germline V gives CDR1 SGHTA, CDR2 FQGNSA. CDR3 sequence reads: CASSPGGAAYGYTF. Here the CDR3 DNA reads TGTGCCAGCAGCCCGGGGGGGGCGGCCTATGGCTACACCTTC.

J is TRBJ2-7 and V is TRBV5-6, with D uncertain. The CDR3 totals 11 residues. The germline V gene encodes CDR1 SGHDT and CDR2 YYEEEE. The ends were cut back, 4 bases at V and 2 bases at J, with 4 bases in the middle. DNA for the CDR3: TGTGCCAGCAGCCGAACCTACGAGCAGTACTTC. It specifies CASSRTYEQYF.

The rearrangement uses TRBV6-5 and TRBJ1-1; tentatively, D is TRBD1 (6 bases). The CDR3 has 15 amino acids. The V and J ends lost 0 bases and 0 bases respectively, with 8 bases between them. The germline gives CDR1 MNHEY, CDR2 SVGAGI. CDR3 nucleotides: TGTGCCAGCAGTTACTCTGACAGGTTGAACACTGAAGCTTTCTTT. This gives the protein CASSYSDRLNTEAFF.

The genes are TRBV7-9 and TRBJ2-7; maybe TRBD2 (7 bases). The germline CDR1 and CDR2 sequences are SEHNR and FQNEAQ (reference sequence). V gave up 6 bases and J gave up 2 bases, with 29 bases separating them. CDR3 length: 19 residues. The CDR3 DNA reads as TGTGCCAGCAGTCCAAACGCAAAGGGGGGGAGTGCACTTACCTACGAGCAGTACTTC. Translation gives CASSPNAKGGSALTYEQYF.

The V call is TRBV6-1, the J call TRBJ1-6; D gene uncertain. V was clipped by 6 bases and J by 10 bases, with 7 bases between them. Germline V gives CDR1 MNHNS, CDR2 SASEGT. CDR3 length: 11 residues. CDR3 bases: TGTGCCAGCAGAGGACTCTCACCCCTCCACTTT. It encodes CASRGLSPLHF.

This clone appeared once. The J gene is TRBJ1-1, the V gene TRBV6-5; weak D call: TRBD1 (6 bases). V lost 4 bases, J lost 8 bases, and 17 bases lay in between. Germline lookup yields CDR1 MNHEY and CDR2 SVGAGI. This CDR3 comprises 14 residues. Here the CDR3 DNA reads TGTGCCAGCAGTTTGAGGCTACAGGGTTGGGAAGCTTTCTTT. It is translated as CASSLRLQGWEAFF.

The chain couples TRBV4-3 to TRBJ2-2; D not resolved. The CDR3 has 11 amino acids. Deletions cut 4 bases from V and 5 bases from J, with 2 bases between. Germline values: CDR1 LGHNA, CDR2 YSLEER. The CDR3 spells CASSRTGELFF. For the CDR3, the DNA is TGCGCCAGCAGCCGAACCGGGGAGCTGTTTTTT.

The chain joins TRBV5-1 to TRBJ2-3; D unresolved. Trimming took off 0 bases at V and 5 bases at J, with 10 bases between the two ends. The CDR3 consists of 14 residues. CDR1 and CDR2 from the germline V gene are SGHRS and YFSETQ. The CDR3 bases are TGCGCCAGCAGCTTGGTAGGATCCCAAGATACGCAGTATTTT. Translating gives CASSLVGSQDTQYF. The whole variable domain, remainder taken from reference TRBV5-1 and TRBJ2-3, is KAGVTQTPRYLIKTRGQQVTLSCSPISGHRSVSWYQQTPGQGLQFLFEYFSETQRNKGNFPGRFSGRQFSNSRSEMNVSTLELGDSALYLCASSLVGSQDTQYFGPGTRLTVL.

The J gene is TRBJ1-4, the V gene TRBV6-5, with 8 bases identical to TRBD1. Germline CDR1 is MNHEY and CDR2 is SVGAGI. The CDR3 contains 14 residues. The V gene end was trimmed by 5 bases and the J gene end by 8 bases; junction bases not matched to a gene: 7. The CDR3 spells CASSDTDRGEKLFF. CDR3 DNA: TGTGCCAGCAGTGACACAGACAGGGGAGAAAAACTGTTTTTT.

The chain is built from TRBV27 and TRBJ2-1; tentatively, D is TRBD2 (6 bases). Looked up from germline, CDR1 is MNHEY and CDR2 is SMNVEV (reference sequence). V gave up 5 bases and J gave up 6 bases, with 11 bases separating them. The CDR3 covers 13 residues. DNA for the CDR3: TGTGCCAGCAGTCCTGGGGGAGGCAATGAGCAGTTCTTC. It is translated as CASSPGGGNEQFF.

This chain uses TRBV30 with TRBJ2-1, with D perhaps TRBD1 or TRBD2 (5 bases each). V lost 0 bases and J 9 bases, leaving 6 bases between the germline ends. Germline V gene sequence: CDR1 GTSNPN, CDR2 SVGIG (reference sequence). This CDR3 is 11 amino acids long. CDR3 in amino acids: CAWSVGTEQFF. CDR3 nucleotide sequence: TGTGCCTGGAGTGTCGGGACTGAGCAGTTCTTC. The variable domain in full, completed from reference TRBV30 and TRBJ2-1, reads SQTIHQWPATLVQPVGSPLSLECTVEGTSNPNLYWYRQAAGRGLQLLFYSVGIGQISSEVPQNLSASRPQDRQFILSSKKLLLSDSGFYLCAWSVGTEQFFGPGTRLTVL.

The genes are TRBV28 and TRBJ1-2; 12 bases are a match to TRBD1. The CDR3 has 15 amino acids. Germline V lookup: CDR1 MDHEN, CDR2 SYDVKM. After removal of 6 bases from V and 4 bases from J, the junction contained 6 bases not matched to a gene. The CDR3, as DNA: TGTGCCAGCAGGGGACAGGGGGCAGTCAGCTATGGCTACACCTTC. Amino acids: CASRGQGAVSYGYTF.

The chain carries TRBV10-2 and TRBJ2-7; D is uncertain. Germline assignment: CDR1 WSHSY and CDR2 SAAADI. Trimming stripped 1 base from V and 4 bases from J, with 2 bases between. The CDR3 is 11 amino acids. CDR3 protein: CASSELYEQYF. Here the CDR3 DNA reads TGCGCCAGCAGTGAGTTGTACGAGCAGTACTTC.

This chain links TRBV10-1 with TRBJ2-7; possible D gene TRBD1, 6 bases. In germline, CDR1 is WNHNN, CDR2 SYGVQD (reference sequence). The CDR3 spans 16 residues. Trimming removed 4 bases from V and 2 bases from J, with 18 bases in between. Here the CDR3 DNA reads TGCGCCAGCAGTGGCCGCCGGGACACCGACCCCTACGAGCAGTACTTC. Amino acid sequence: CASSGRRDTDPYEQYF.

The chain has TRBV4-2 and TRBJ2-7, with 12 positions matching TRBD2. This CDR3 is 16 amino acids long. Germline CDR1 LGHNA, CDR2 YNFKEQ. After removal of 1 base from V and 5 bases from J, the junction contained 6 bases not matched to a gene. CDR3 region: CASSQGPSGRGHEQYF. CDR3 nucleotide sequence: TGTGCCAGCAGCCAAGGTCCTAGCGGGAGGGGCCACGAGCAGTACTTC.

In regard to this clone: The same CDR3 is also encoded by other DNA sequences in this sample. The chain uses TRBV27 and TRBJ2-5, with a tentative D call TRBD2 (7 bases). The CDR3 covers 15 residues. Looked up from germline, CDR1 is MNHEY and CDR2 is SMNVEV (reference sequence). V lost 3 bases, J lost 2 bases, and 13 bases lay in between. The chain's CDR3 is CASSLAGGPQETQYF. CDR3 nucleotide sequence: TGTGCCAGCAGTTTGGCCGGGGGGCCGCAAGAGACCCAGTACTTC.

The rearrangement uses TRBV10-3 and TRBJ2-7; 8 nucleotides match TRBD1. Germline V gene data show CDR1 as ENHRY and CDR2 as SYGVKD. J gave up 5 bases and V 10 bases, and 16 bases lay outside the gene matches. This CDR3 spans 15 amino acids. The CDR3 here is CATSVRTGLGDEQYF. The CDR3 DNA reads TGTGCCACGTCCGTTAGGACAGGGCTGGGGGACGAGCAGTACTTC.

The chain links TRBV9 to TRBJ1-1; TRBD1 matches at 8 bases. Germline lookup yields CDR1 SGDLS and CDR2 YYNGEE. This CDR3 has 15 residues. The trim removed 4 bases at V and 5 bases at J, leaving 10 bases unmatched. CDR3 in amino acids: CASSHSRTGRTEAFF. Written as DNA, the CDR3 is TGTGCCAGCAGCCATTCCAGGACAGGGCGAACTGAAGCTTTCTTT.

This clone is a singleton in its sample. This sequence joins TRBV7-6 and TRBJ1-4; D gene uncertain. The CDR3 is 16 residues long. CDR1 is SGHVS and CDR2 is FNYEAQ in the germline V gene. Trimming stripped 2 bases from V and 8 bases from J, with 18 bases between. The CDR3: CASSLLARRAGEKLFF. CDR3 nucleotide sequence: TGTGCCAGCAGCTTATTGGCCAGGAGGGCAGGAGAAAAACTGTTTTTT.

V usage is TRBV5-6 and J usage is TRBJ2-5; D not resolved. This CDR3 has 15 amino acids. Germline V lookup: CDR1 SGHDT, CDR2 YYEEEE. The V gene lost 0 bases and the J gene lost 1 base, with 10 bases spanning the gap. The CDR3 region is CASSLEVTSQETQYF. The DNA of the CDR3 is TGTGCCAGCAGCTTGGAGGTGACTTCCCAAGAGACCCAGTACTTC.

V gene TRBV9 combines with J gene TRBJ1-2, with a possible D match to TRBD1 (5 bases). V lost 4 bases and J 7 bases, leaving 8 bases between the germline ends. The CDR3 contains 11 residues. Germline values: CDR1 SGDLS, CDR2 YYNGEE. CDR3 in DNA: TGTGCCAGCAGCTTCCAGGGTGGCTACACCTTC. This translates into CASSFQGGYTF.